The clone carrying this T cell receptor beta chain was seen once. The antigen is undetermined. PCR was performed using 60 Vbeta and 13 Jbeta primers. Here immunoSEQ multiplex PCR was the method, and the copy in TCRdb shows in-frame clones only, minus some. This repertoire shows nearly 200,000 clones, about 79% found once; its top ten account for 0.075% to 0.1%. CDR3 length: 15 amino acids. V shed 4 bases and J 3 bases; nucleotides not matched to a gene: 7. Looked up from germline, CDR1 is SGHRS and CDR2 is YFSETQ. The sample comes from a study of cytomegalovirus exposure and HLA in healthy donors. Overall study findings and caveats: Three of the chains that were CMV-associated were confirmed in vitro to be specific for CMV antigens. The study designated fewer than 200 TCR beta chains cytomegalovirus-associated. For most TCR beta V segments, an earlier analysis put the productive rate at about 87% or about 30% of the time.

Unrecorded immune exposure was likely among donors, who were nominally healthy when sampled. This chain uses TRBV5-1 with TRBJ2-3; 8 nucleotides match TRBD2. The sample was PBMCs. This receptor was taken from a boy aged 2 to 10 in good health and CMV-seronegative. The CDR3 protein is CASSPKAGETDTQYF. CDR3 nucleotides: TGCGCCAGCAGCCCCAAAGCGGGGGAGACAGATACGCAGTATTTT. Supplemented by reference TRBV5-1 and TRBJ2-3, the full variable domain reads KAGVTQTPRYLIKTRGQQVTLSCSPISGHRSVSWYQQTPGQGLQFLFEYFSETQRNKGNFPGRFSGRQFSNSRSEMNVSTLELGDSALYLCASSPKAGETDTQYFGPGTRLTVL.